This T cell receptor (beta chain) was identified during a study of blood T cell repertoires in COVID-19. Study background: Specimens from acute and convalescent COVID-19 originated in the United States, Italy and Spain. The analysed material was cDNA or gDNA that came from T cells, B-cell-depleted T cells, or PBMCs.

The table lists this clone with a count of one. Germline lookup yields CDR1 SGHAT and CDR2 FQNNGV. V was shortened by 1 base and J by 3 bases, with 14 bases between the two germline ends. This CDR3 contains 16 residues. The protocol was immunoSEQ multiplex PCR, while the TCRdb copy is restricted to in-frame clones and leaves out a portion. The sample includes about 40,000 clones, roughly 80% of them seen just once. Sequenced material: peripheral blood. The chain carries TRBV11-2 and TRBJ2-3; TRBD2 might be the D (5 bases). This sequence originates from a human donor with acute or convalescent COVID-19. The donor label of this sample is uncertain. CDR3 residues: CASSLVAASRTDTQYF. Written as DNA, the CDR3 is TGTGCCAGCAGCTTAGTCGCTGCTAGCAGGACAGATACGCAGTATTTT.